The 19 T cell receptor beta chains given below trace back to one sample, sequenced in a study of ipilimumab plus nivolumab after autologous stem cell transplantation. TCRdb's table, derived via immunoSEQ multiplex PCR, lists solely in-frame clones and lacks some. The repertoire holds approximately 12,000 clones, with around 70% as singletons. Sequenced material: PBMCs, taken in a trial of ipilimumab plus nivolumab as post-transplant consolidation. Receptors were obtained from a male donor with diffuse large B-cell lymphoma.

This clone has a single count. This sequence joins TRBV18 and TRBJ2-7; tentatively, D is TRBD1 (6 bases). Trimming took off 5 bases at V and 0 bases at J, with 8 bases between the two ends. The germline V gene has CDR1 KGHSH and CDR2 LQKENI. The CDR3 spans 13 residues. The CDR3 here is CASSRTDSYEQYF. CDR3 DNA sequence: TGTGCCAGCTCAAGGACAGACTCCTACGAGCAGTACTTC.

The chain has TRBV10-2 and TRBJ1-2; TRBD1 might be the D (6 bases). The CDR3 has 14 residues. Trimming shortened V by 2 bases and J by 3 bases, and 10 bases separated the two germline ends. CDR1 and CDR2 (germline): WSHSY, SAAADI. The CDR3 DNA sequence: TGCGCCAGCAGTGAGCGACAGGCTTACTATGGCTACACCTTC. Encoded protein: CASSERQAYYGYTF.

This chain links TRBV19 with TRBJ2-3; D gene ambiguous. CDR1 is LNHDA and CDR2 is SQIVND in the germline V gene (reference sequence). The CDR3 extends over 12 amino acids. The V end lost 5 bases, the J end lost 2 bases, and 5 bases lay between the germline ends. The CDR3, as DNA: TGTGCCAGTAGTTCCGTCACAGATACGCAGTATTTT. Translation: CASSSVTDTQYF.

This sequence joins TRBV29-1 and TRBJ2-5, with a weak D call TRBD2 (6 bases). The J call may be mistaken, given a closer DNA end match to TRBJ2-7. The V gene's germline CDR1 is SQVTM and CDR2 ANQGSEA. The CDR3 consists of 15 residues. The CDR3 reads CSVELEGKSSYEQYF. CDR3 in DNA: TGCAGCGTTGAATTGGAGGGGAAAAGCTCCTACGAGCAGTACTTC.

This chain links TRBV5-4 with TRBJ2-1; 10 nucleotides match TRBD2. Germline V lookup: CDR1 SGHNT, CDR2 YYREEE (reference sequence). With 4 bases clipped from V and 3 bases from J, the junction kept 4 bases outside the gene matches. CDR3 length equals 15 residues. The CDR3 DNA sequence: TGTGCCAGCAGCAGCCTAGCGGGAGACTACAATGAGCAGTTCTTC. This encodes CASSSLAGDYNEQFF.

This clone was recorded a few times. The rearrangement joins TRBV6-6 to TRBJ2-2; TRBD1 matches at 7 bases. The V and J ends lost 7 bases and 0 bases, in that order; junction bases with no gene match: 5. Germline V lookup: CDR1 MNHNY, CDR2 SVGAGI (reference sequence). This CDR3 has 15 amino acids. The DNA of the CDR3 is TGTGCCAGCAACCCGGGGACAGCGAACACCGGGGAGCTGTTTTTT. Its protein is CASNPGTANTGELFF.

This chain connects TRBV7-6 to TRBJ2-1; 10 nucleotides match TRBD2. The CDR3 is 16 amino acids. Germline trimming cut 2 bases from V and 6 bases from J; bases unmatched to any gene: 7. Germline loops: CDR1 SGHVS, CDR2 FNYEAQ. DNA of the CDR3: TGTGCCAGCAGCTTACTAGCGGGAGATAATTTCAATGAGCAGTTCTTC. It is translated as CASSLLAGDNFNEQFF.

As to this clone: One junction end does not reproduce the germline sequence, and a read error may be involved. This chain links TRBV4-1 with TRBJ1-3, with 8 bases identical to TRBD1. Per germline, CDR1 MGHRA and CDR2 YSYEKL. There are 14 residues in the CDR3. CDR3 residues: CTSSPEQGVNTIYF. In DNA, the CDR3 is TGCACCAGCAGCCCCGAACAGGGGGTGAACACCATATATTTT.

The chain links TRBV10-3 to TRBJ2-6, with D possibly TRBD2 on 5 matching bases. V was cut by 4 bases and J by 0 bases, with 10 bases left in between. Germline assignment: CDR1 ENHRY and CDR2 SYGVKD. The CDR3 totals 16 residues. In nucleotides, the CDR3 is TGTGCCATCAGTGGCGGGCGGATCTCTGGGGCCAACGTCCTGACTTTC. Its protein product is CAISGGRISGANVLTF.

This clone has only a few counts. This chain links TRBV5-1 with TRBJ1-6; no definite D call. The V gene's germline CDR1 is SGHRS and CDR2 YFSETQ. V lost 0 bases, J lost 4 bases, and 11 bases lay in between. CDR3 length equals 16 residues. The CDR3 here is CASSLAAGMYNSPLHF. The CDR3 DNA is TGCGCCAGCAGCTTGGCGGCAGGCATGTATAATTCACCCCTCCACTTT.

The CDR3 DNA reads as TGTGCCAGCAGCGAGGGACAGGGAACAGATACGCAGTATTTT. Encoded protein: CASSEGQGTDTQYF. The chain combines TRBV9 with TRBJ2-3; TRBD1 matches at 9 bases. The CDR3 covers 14 residues. Germline V gives CDR1 SGDLS, CDR2 YYNGEE. V lost 3 bases to trimming and J lost 3 bases; unmatched junction nucleotides: 2.

In this sample, this clone turned up once. CDR3 bases: TGTGCCAGCAGTGCTGTTTCGGGTAATGAAAAACTGTTTTTT. Its protein is CASSAVSGNEKLFF. The chain joins TRBV2 to TRBJ1-4; no clear D gene. Germline CDR1 and CDR2: SNHLY and FYNNEI. V lost 4 bases and J lost 4, with 10 bases in between. This CDR3 contains 14 residues.

This chain links TRBV7-6 with TRBJ1-5; D not certain. This CDR3 is built from 14 residues. The germline CDR1 and CDR2 sequences are SGHVS and FNYEAQ. The ends were cut back, 2 bases at V and 6 bases at J, with 11 bases in the middle. This chain's CDR3 is CASSLREEGQPQHF. The CDR3 DNA reads TGTGCCAGCAGCTTAAGAGAGGAGGGTCAGCCCCAGCATTTT. The full variable domain, its missing parts supplied by reference TRBV7-6 and TRBJ1-5, is GAGVSQSPRYKVTKRGQDVALRCDPISGHVSLYWYRQALGQGPEFLTYFNYEAQQDKSGLPNDRFSAERPEGSISTLTIQRTEQRDSAMYRCASSLREEGQPQHFGDGTRLSIL.

With respect to this clone: One end of the junction fails to match germline, which may point to a read error. The chain carries TRBV30 and TRBJ2-1, with D perhaps TRBD2 (5 bases). Germline CDR1 is GTSNPN and CDR2 is SVGIG (reference sequence). This CDR3 contains 15 residues. The CDR3 sequence is CAWIGMGLSYNKQFF. CDR3 bases: TGTGCCTGGATCGGGATGGGCCTTTCCTACAATAAGCAGTTCTTC.

This clone was counted between two and nine times. The V call is TRBV19, the J call TRBJ2-7; 7 nucleotides align to TRBD1. From germline, CDR1 is LNHDA and CDR2 SQIVND (reference sequence). This CDR3 spans 13 amino acids. V shed 10 bases and J 3 bases; nucleotides not matched to a gene: 9. The CDR3 here is CATQYRDSYEQYF. For the CDR3, the DNA is TGTGCCACCCAATACCGGGACAGCTACGAGCAGTACTTC.

The V and J genes are TRBV5-1 and TRBJ2-3; the match to TRBD1 covers 12 bases. In germline, CDR1 is SGHRS, CDR2 YFSETQ. The length of the CDR3 is 19 residues. V lost 4 bases and J lost 4; bases outside the gene matches: 16. CDR3 residues: CASSRRDRGPSGGPDTQYF. The CDR3, as DNA: TGCGCCAGCAGCAGAAGGGACAGGGGGCCGAGTGGTGGGCCAGATACGCAGTATTTT.

Written as DNA, the CDR3 is TGTGCCAGCAGCTTAACCAGCTCCTACAATGAGCAGTTCTTC. Translation gives CASSLTSSYNEQFF. The V call is TRBV7-3, the J call TRBJ2-1, with unresolved D. Germline loops: CDR1 SGHTA, CDR2 FQGTGA. This CDR3 region has 14 residues. Trimming left V 0 bases short and J 0 bases short, with 3 bases between.

This clone was detected only a few times. The chain combines TRBV5-4 with TRBJ1-1, with no clear D. This CDR3 has 11 residues. Germline V CDR1 and CDR2: SGHNT, YYREEE (reference sequence). V was pared by 8 bases and J by 7 bases, with 12 bases between. The CDR3 nucleotides are TGTGCCAGTTGGGGTAGTGATGAAGCTTTCTTT. It translates to CASWGSDEAFF.

This clone was seen only a few times. The chain joins TRBV5-6 to TRBJ2-5, with TRBD1 matching over 8 bases. Germline V gene sequence: CDR1 SGHDT, CDR2 YYEEEE. The V gene end was trimmed by 4 bases and the J gene end by 5 bases; junction bases not matched to a gene: 4. The CDR3 has 13 residues. The CDR3 spells CASSQGAVETQYF. In nucleotides, the CDR3 is TGTGCCAGCAGCCAGGGGGCAGTGGAGACCCAGTACTTC.